Described below is a single TCR beta chain sequence and its context. Its antigen is not identified. This sample is part of a study of identical twins. MiXCR was run by TCRdb on the 5' RACE reads, yielding one entry per CDR3 protein. Seen here are about 890,000 distinct CDR3 sequences, approximately 13% observed once, and the top ten hold about 1.5%. Findings of the study overall: A lower insertion count was a feature of abundant cord blood beta clonotypes, with no such feature in memory repertoires. Models underestimated how often monozygotic twins shared out-of-frame TCR alpha.

The same data also contributed to another study, on yellow fever vaccine responses in identical twins.

Sequenced input: PBMCs. The TCR sequence derives from a woman between 18 and 30 years old in good health.

The DNA for the CDR3 is TGCAGTGCTAGAGTAGGTGGAAATTCACCCCTCCACTTT. It yields the protein CSARVGGNSPLHF. The chain uses TRBV20-1 and TRBJ1-6; D gene uncertain. This CDR3 spans 13 amino acids. Trimming shortened V by 1 base and J by 7 bases, and 8 bases separated the two germline ends. Germline lookup yields CDR1 DFQATT and CDR2 SNEGSKA (reference sequence).